A single sample gave rise to the 12 T cell receptor beta chains below, sequenced in a study of regulatory T cells in long-lasting Graves disease. Assembly of TCR beta libraries relied on iRepertoire HTBI primers together with Arm-PCR of CDR3 regions. TCRdb re-called the multiplex PCR reads with MiXCR, one entry per CDR3 protein. The table includes 700,000 or so distinct CDR3 sequences, about 30% detected once. Indicated time point: persistent/refractory GD, antithyroid drugs over 5 years with positive TRAb. With RNA extracted from PBMCs as input, the TCR library was made. Sequencing was performed on peripheral blood mononuclear cells (PBMCs), taken when the disease was refractory, from a patient treated with antithyroid drugs. The receptors shown here come from a female donor with Graves disease.

This clonotype was observed a handful of times. The V gene is TRBV5-1, the J gene TRBJ1-1; unclear D gene. Germline lookup yields CDR1 SGHRS and CDR2 YFSETQ. Trimming left V 6 bases short and J 0 bases short, with 9 bases between. The CDR3 has 13 amino acids. The CDR3 DNA is TGCGCCAGCATGGGCATATTGAACACTGAAGCTTTCTTT. This sequence encodes CASMGILNTEAFF.

Concerning this clonotype itself: This could be a read error, since a much larger clone is one nucleotide away. J is TRBJ2-7 and V is TRBV11-1, with a tentative D call TRBD2 (5 bases). The V end was cut by 5 bases, the J end by 4 bases, with 18 bases between. The CDR3 contains 15 residues. The germline CDR1 and CDR2 sequences are SGHAT and FQDESV (reference sequence). CDR3 nucleotides: TGTGCCAGCAGCCCCTCACGGGAAAGGGCGTACGAGCAGTACTTC. It is translated as CASSPSRERAYEQYF.

The table lists this clonotype with a few counts. V usage is TRBV5-1 and J usage is TRBJ1-2, with TRBD1 identical over 8 bases. The trim removed 2 bases at V and 4 bases at J, leaving 7 bases unmatched. The CDR3 length is 15 residues. Germline CDR1 is SGHRS and CDR2 is YFSETQ. The CDR3 DNA reads TGCGCCAGCAGCTTAAACAGGGGGGAAACCTATGGCTACACCTTC. Its translation is CASSLNRGETYGYTF.

The gene calls are TRBV25-1 and TRBJ1-2, with TRBD1 as a possible D gene (5 bases). The CDR3 spans 14 residues. Germline CDR1 reads MGHDK; CDR2 reads SYGVNS. V was trimmed by 1 base and J by 2 bases, leaving 8 bases between them. CDR3 region: CASSEWGGNYGYTF. For the CDR3, the DNA is TGTGCCAGCAGTGAATGGGGCGGAAACTATGGCTACACCTTC.

This clonotype was observed at least ten times. The chain carries TRBV5-1 and TRBJ1-2; possibly TRBD1 for D (6 bases). The V gene lost 4 bases and the J gene lost 0 bases, with 13 bases spanning the gap. Germline V gene data show CDR1 as SGHRS and CDR2 as YFSETQ. The CDR3 spans 15 residues. CDR3 bases: TGCGCCAGCAGCCCGGACAGAGTAGCTAACTATGGCTACACCTTC. This translates into CASSPDRVANYGYTF.

This clonotype was observed a handful of times. V usage is TRBV20-1 and J usage is TRBJ2-4, with D possibly matching TRBD1 (6 bases). Germline CDR1 DFQATT, CDR2 SNEGSKA (reference sequence). The CDR3 runs to 14 residues. Trimming cost V 7 bases and J 0 bases, with 13 bases left between them. The chain's CDR3 is CSEWTELAKNIQYF. For the CDR3, the DNA is TGCAGTGAGTGGACAGAACTAGCCAAAAACATTCAGTACTTC.

This clonotype has more than one count but fewer than ten. This rearrangement joins TRBV2 to TRBJ1-1, with D possibly being TRBD1 (5 bases). With 4 bases removed from V and 11 bases from J, the gap between germline ends came to 11 bases. The CDR3 sequence is 11 residues long. Germline CDR1 SNHLY, CDR2 FYNNEI. The CDR3 DNA is TGTGCCAGCAGTGTCAGGGTGCGGGCTTTCTTT. This encodes CASSVRVRAFF.

The chain couples TRBV30 to TRBJ1-1; maybe TRBD1 (5 bases). The V gene's germline CDR1 is GTSNPN and CDR2 SVGIG (reference sequence). V lost 0 bases to trimming and J lost 10 bases, with 9 bases between them. CDR3 length equals 11 residues. The CDR3 DNA is TGTGCCTGGAGTGTGGGGGTACCAGCTTTCTTT. This sequence encodes CAWSVGVPAFF.

This clonotype was detected a few times. V gene TRBV3-1 combines with J gene TRBJ1-1; D is ambiguous. The V and J ends lost 0 bases and 11 bases respectively, with 10 bases between them. The CDR3 is made up of 12 amino acids. Per the germline V gene, CDR1 is LGHDT and CDR2 is YNNKEL (reference sequence). The CDR3 DNA is TGTGCCAGCAGCCAAGACAGTGGTACGGCTTTCTTT. Translating it yields CASSQDSGTAFF. Complete variable domain (other parts from reference TRBV3-1 and TRBJ1-1): DTAVSQTPKYLVTQMGNDKSIKCEQNLGHDTMYWYKQDSKKFLKIMFSYNNKELIINETVPNRFSPKSPDKAHLNLHINSLELGDSAVYFCASSQDSGTAFFGQGTRLTVV.

V usage is TRBV28 and J usage is TRBJ1-4; D is unresolved. Germline values: CDR1 MDHEN, CDR2 SYDVKM. Trimming shortened V by 7 bases and J by 5 bases, and 17 bases separated the two germline ends. CDR3 size: 15 residues. Written as DNA, the CDR3 is TGTGCCAGCACGCCTTCCACAGAATTAAATGAAAAACTGTTTTTT. Its protein product is CASTPSTELNEKLFF. The entire variable domain, with the rest obtained from reference TRBV28 and TRBJ1-4, is as follows: DVKVTQSSRYLVKRTGEKVFLECVQDMDHENMFWYRQDPGLGLRLIYFSYDVKMKEKGDIPEGYSVSREKKERFSLILESASTNQTSMYLCASTPSTELNEKLFFGSGTQLSVL.

This clonotype was recorded many times. The chain recombines TRBV27 with TRBJ2-7; maybe TRBD1 (6 bases). The CDR3 spans 16 residues. Germline V gene lookup returns CDR1 MNHEY and CDR2 SMNVEV (reference sequence). V lost 5 bases, J lost 3 bases, and 20 bases lay in between. The chain's CDR3 is CASSNREVRGIYEQYF. The CDR3 bases are TGTGCCAGCAGTAACAGGGAAGTGAGGGGAATCTACGAGCAGTACTTC.

Worth noting for this clonotype: Being one base from a much bigger clone, this may be a read error. V usage is TRBV27 and J usage is TRBJ1-1; D perhaps matches TRBD1 (6 bases). CDR3 size: 14 residues. CDR1 and CDR2 from the germline V gene are MNHEY and SMNVEV (reference sequence). The germline V and J ends were trimmed by 5 bases and 1 base, with 11 bases remaining between them. The DNA for the CDR3 is TGTGCCAGCAGTCCCCAGGGGACGAACACTGAAGCTTTCTTT. Its protein is CASSPQGTNTEAFF.